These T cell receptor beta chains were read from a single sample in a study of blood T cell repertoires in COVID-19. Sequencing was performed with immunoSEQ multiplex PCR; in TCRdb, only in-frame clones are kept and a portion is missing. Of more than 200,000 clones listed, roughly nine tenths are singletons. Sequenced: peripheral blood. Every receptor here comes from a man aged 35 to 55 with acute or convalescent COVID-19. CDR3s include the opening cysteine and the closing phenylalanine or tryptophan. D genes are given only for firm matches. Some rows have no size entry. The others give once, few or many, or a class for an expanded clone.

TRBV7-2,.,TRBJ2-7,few,TGTGCCAGCAGCTTTTCCGGAGGGGGGGTCTCCTACGAGCAGTACTTC,CASSFSGGGVSYEQYF
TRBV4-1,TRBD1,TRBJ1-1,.,TGCGCCAGCACCTCACAGGGGCGGAACACTGAAGCTTTCTTT,CASTSQGRNTEAFF
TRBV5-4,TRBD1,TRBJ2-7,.,TGTGCCAGCAGCACGGACAGGGGAACCTACGAGCAGTACTTC,CASSTDRGTYEQYF
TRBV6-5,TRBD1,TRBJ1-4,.,TGTGCCAGCAGCCGACAGGGTTATGCTAATGAAAAACTGTTTTTT,CASSRQGYANEKLFF
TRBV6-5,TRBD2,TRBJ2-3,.,TGTGCCAGCAGTTACTCGGGACTAGCTGTTAGAGATACGCAGTATTTT,CASSYSGLAVRDTQYF
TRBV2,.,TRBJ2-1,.,TGTGCCAGCAGTGGTTCCAGGGGCTACTACAATGAGCAGTTCTTC,CASSGSRGYYNEQFF
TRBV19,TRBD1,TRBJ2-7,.,TGTGCCAGTAGCACCGGGACAGGGGGCCACGAGCAGTACTTC,CASSTGTGGHEQYF
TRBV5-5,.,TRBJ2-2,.,TGTGCCAGTTTTAGGGCGGGCGGGGAGCTGTTTTTT,CASFRAGGELFF
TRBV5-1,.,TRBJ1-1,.,TGCGCCAGCAGCTTCCAGCGCGACACTGAAGCTTTCTTT,CASSFQRDTEAFF
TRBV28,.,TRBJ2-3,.,TGTGCCAGCAGTTTGCGGAGGGATACGCAGTATTTT,CASSLRRDTQYF